This T cell receptor beta chain was identified in a study of long-term antiretroviral therapy in people with HIV. Investigators performed immunoSEQ version v3.0 at survey level. Data came from immunoSEQ multiplex PCR; TCRdb stores just in-frame clones and leaves some out. The sample shows 35,000 to 45,000 clones, approximately 86% of them seen only once. The CDR3 contains 16 residues. After removal of 0 bases from V and 0 bases from J, the junction contained 5 bases not matched to a gene. Per the germline V gene, CDR1 is SGDLS and CDR2 is YYNGEE. The receptor comes from a woman aged 18-29 years with HIV. The input for sequencing was unsorted PBMCs, taken just before starting antiretroviral therapy. The V and J genes are TRBV9 and TRBJ1-2; 7 nucleotides line up with TRBD1. The CDR3 protein is CASSVDIGTANYGYTF. DNA for the CDR3: TGTGCCAGCAGCGTAGACATTGGGACAGCTAACTATGGCTACACCTTC.